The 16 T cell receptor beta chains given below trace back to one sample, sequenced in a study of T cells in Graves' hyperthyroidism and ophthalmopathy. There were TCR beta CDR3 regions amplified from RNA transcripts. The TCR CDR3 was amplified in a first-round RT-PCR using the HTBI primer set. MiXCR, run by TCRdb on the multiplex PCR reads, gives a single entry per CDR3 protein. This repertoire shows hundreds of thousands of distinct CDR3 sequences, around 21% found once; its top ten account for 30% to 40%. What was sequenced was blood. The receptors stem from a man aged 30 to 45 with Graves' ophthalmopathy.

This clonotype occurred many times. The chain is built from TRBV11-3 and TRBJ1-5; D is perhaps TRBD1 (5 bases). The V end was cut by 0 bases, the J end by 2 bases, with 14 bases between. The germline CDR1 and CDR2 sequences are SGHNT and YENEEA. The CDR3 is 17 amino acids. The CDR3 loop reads CASSLDNQGRCNQPQHF. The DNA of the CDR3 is TGTGCCAGCAGCTTAGATAATCAGGGACGGTGCAATCAGCCCCAGCATTTT.

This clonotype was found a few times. The CDR3 loop reads CSAPIGRGDYSNQPQHF. CDR3 DNA sequence: TGCAGTGCTCCCATCGGCAGGGGGGACTATAGCAATCAGCCCCAGCATTTT. V and J are TRBV20-1 and TRBJ1-5, with 7 bases lining up with TRBD1. V shed 5 bases and J 0 bases; nucleotides not matched to a gene: 13. The CDR3 sequence is 17 residues long. Per the germline V gene, CDR1 is DFQATT and CDR2 is SNEGSKA (reference sequence).

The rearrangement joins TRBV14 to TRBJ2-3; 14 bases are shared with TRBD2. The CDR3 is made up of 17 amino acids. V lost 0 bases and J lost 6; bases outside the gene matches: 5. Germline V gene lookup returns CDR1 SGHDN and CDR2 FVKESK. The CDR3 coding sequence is TGTGCCAGCAGCCAAGATGGGGGACTAGCGGGAGTGGATACGCAGTATTTT. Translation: CASSQDGGLAGVDTQYF.

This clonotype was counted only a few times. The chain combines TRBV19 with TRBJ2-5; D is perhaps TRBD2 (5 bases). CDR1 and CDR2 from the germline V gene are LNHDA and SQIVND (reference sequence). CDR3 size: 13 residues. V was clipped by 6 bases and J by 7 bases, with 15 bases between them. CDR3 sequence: CASSPAVRGTQYF. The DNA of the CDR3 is TGTGCCAGTAGCCCCGCGGTCCGGGGGACCCAGTACTTC.

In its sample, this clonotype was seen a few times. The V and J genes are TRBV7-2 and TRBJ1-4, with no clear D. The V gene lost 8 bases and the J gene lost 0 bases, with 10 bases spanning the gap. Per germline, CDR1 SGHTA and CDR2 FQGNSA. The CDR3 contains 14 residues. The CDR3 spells CASGKDATNEKLFF. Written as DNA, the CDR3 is TGTGCCAGCGGAAAGGACGCAACTAATGAAAAACTGTTTTTT. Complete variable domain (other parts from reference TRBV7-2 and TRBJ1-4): GAGVSQSPSNKVTEKGKDVELRCDPISGHTALYWYRQSLGQGLEFLIYFQGNSAPDKSGLPSDRFSAERTGGSVSTLTIQRTQQEDSAVYLCASGKDATNEKLFFGSGTQLSVL.

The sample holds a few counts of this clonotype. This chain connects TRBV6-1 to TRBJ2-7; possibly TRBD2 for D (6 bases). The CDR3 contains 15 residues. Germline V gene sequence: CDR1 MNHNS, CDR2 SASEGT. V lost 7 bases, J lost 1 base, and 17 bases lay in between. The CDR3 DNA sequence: TGTGCCAGCATGGGTGGTGGCAGCGGGTCCTACGAGCAGTACTTC. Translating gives CASMGGGSGSYEQYF.

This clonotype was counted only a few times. The CDR3 loop reads CASNTNSYEQYF. Here the CDR3 DNA reads TGTGCCAGCAATACCAACTCCTACGAGCAGTACTTC. The chain links TRBV2 to TRBJ2-7, with D uncertain. The CDR3 sequence is 12 residues long. Germline loops: CDR1 SNHLY, CDR2 FYNNEI. Trimming left V 7 bases short and J 0 bases short, with 7 bases between.

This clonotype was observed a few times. Here the CDR3 reads CATSRTNGELFF. CDR3 DNA: TGTGCCACCAGCAGAACTAACGGGGAGCTGTTTTTT. The chain uses TRBV15 and TRBJ2-2; D gene ambiguous. Trimming left V 2 bases short and J 7 bases short, with 5 bases between. Germline CDR1 LNHNV, CDR2 YYDKDF (reference sequence). CDR3 length equals 12 residues.

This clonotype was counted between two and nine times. The CDR3, as DNA: TGTGCCAGCAGTATGGGGGGCTCGGGGGAGCAGTACTTC. Residues: CASSMGGSGEQYF. The chain uses TRBV27 and TRBJ2-7, with D possibly called TRBD1 or TRBD2 (6 bases each). Germline CDR1 reads MNHEY; CDR2 reads SMNVEV (reference sequence). This CDR3 is built from 13 residues. The V gene lost 5 bases and the J gene lost 7 bases, with 15 bases spanning the gap.

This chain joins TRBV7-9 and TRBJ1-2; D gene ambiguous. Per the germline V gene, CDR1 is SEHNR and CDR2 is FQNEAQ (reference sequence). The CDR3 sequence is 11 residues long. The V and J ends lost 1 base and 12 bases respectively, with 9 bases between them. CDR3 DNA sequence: TGTGCCAGCAGCTTAGTTTACCCGGACACCTTC. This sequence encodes CASSLVYPDTF. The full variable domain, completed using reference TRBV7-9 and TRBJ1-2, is DTGVSQNPRHKITKRGQNVTFRCDPISEHNRLYWYRQTLGQGPEFLTYFQNEAQLEKSRLLSDRFSAERPKGSFSTLEIQRTEQGDSAMYLCASSLVYPDTFGSGTRLTVV.

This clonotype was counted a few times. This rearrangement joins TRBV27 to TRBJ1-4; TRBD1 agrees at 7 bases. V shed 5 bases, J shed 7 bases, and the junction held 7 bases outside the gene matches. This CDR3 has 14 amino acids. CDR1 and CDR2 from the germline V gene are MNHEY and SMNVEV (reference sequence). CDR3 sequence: CASSHRQGGEKLFF. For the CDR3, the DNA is TGTGCCAGCAGTCACCGACAGGGCGGTGAAAAACTGTTTTTT.

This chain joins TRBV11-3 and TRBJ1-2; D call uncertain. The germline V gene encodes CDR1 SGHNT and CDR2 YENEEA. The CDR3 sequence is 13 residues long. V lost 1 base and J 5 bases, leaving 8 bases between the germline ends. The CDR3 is CASSLGLDYGYTF. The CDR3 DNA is TGTGCCAGCAGCTTAGGGTTGGATTATGGCTACACCTTC. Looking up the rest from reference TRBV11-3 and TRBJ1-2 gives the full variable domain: EAGVVQSPRYKIIEKKQPVAFWCNPISGHNTLYWYLQNLGQGPELLIRYENEEAVDDSQLPKDRFSAERLKGVDSTLKIQPAELGDSAVYLCASSLGLDYGYTFGSGTRLTVV.

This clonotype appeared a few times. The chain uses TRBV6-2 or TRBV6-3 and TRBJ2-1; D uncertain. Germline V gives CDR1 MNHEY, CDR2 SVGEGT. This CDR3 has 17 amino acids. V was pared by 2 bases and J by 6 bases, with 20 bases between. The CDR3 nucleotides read TGTGCCAGCAGTTACACCAGTACGATCCCCGGCGCCAATGAGCAGTTCTTC. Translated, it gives CASSYTSTIPGANEQFF.

The CDR3 loop reads CASCGQGTVGELFF. The CDR3, as DNA: TGTGCCAGCTGTGGACAGGGAACCGTCGGGGAGCTGTTTTTT. The rearrangement uses TRBV18 and TRBJ2-2, with 8 bases aligning to TRBD1. The length of the CDR3 is 14 residues. The J segment lost 7 bases and the V segment lost 7 bases, leaving 8 bases of the junction unmatched. Per germline, CDR1 KGHSH and CDR2 LQKENI.

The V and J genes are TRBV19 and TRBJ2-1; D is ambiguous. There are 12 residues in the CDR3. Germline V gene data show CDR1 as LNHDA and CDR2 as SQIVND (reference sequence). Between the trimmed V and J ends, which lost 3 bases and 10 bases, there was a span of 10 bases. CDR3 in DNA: TGTGCCAGTAGTATCGATCGCGCCGAGCAGTTCTTC. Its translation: CASSIDRAEQFF.

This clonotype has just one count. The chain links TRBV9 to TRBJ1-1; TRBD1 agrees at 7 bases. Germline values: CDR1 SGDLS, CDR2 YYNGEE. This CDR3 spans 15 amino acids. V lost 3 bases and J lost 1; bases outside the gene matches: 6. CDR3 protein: CASSDRGQSNTEAFF. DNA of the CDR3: TGTGCCAGCAGCGACAGGGGACAGTCGAACACTGAAGCTTTCTTT. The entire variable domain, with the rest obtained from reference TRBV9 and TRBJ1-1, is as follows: DSGVTQTPKHLITATGQRVTLRCSPRSGDLSVYWYQQSLDQGLQFLIQYYNGEERAKGNILERFSAQQFPDLHSELNLSSLELGDSALYFCASSDRGQSNTEAFFGQGTRLTVV.